The 24 T cell receptor beta chains presented below share a single source sample, sequenced in a study of T cell changes during pregnancy in multiple sclerosis. Only in-frame clones appear in the TCRdb table, and some are missing; sequencing was by immunoSEQ multiplex PCR. The table records about 69,000 clones, roughly 92% of them present only once. The source material was peripheral blood, sampled in the third trimester of pregnancy. The source is a female donor in good health, enrolled as a control in a pregnancy study.

The rearrangement uses TRBV6-5 and TRBJ2-2; 9 positions agree with TRBD2. J lost 3 bases, V lost 2 bases, and 4 bases had no gene match. Germline values: CDR1 MNHEY, CDR2 SVGAGI. This CDR3 comprises 16 residues. CDR3 DNA sequence: TGTGCCAGCAGTTACGGGGGACTAGCCGACACCGGGGAGCTGTTTTTT. It codes for CASSYGGLADTGELFF.

The chain links TRBV18 to TRBJ2-7; TRBD2 aligns across 11 bases. CDR1 is KGHSH and CDR2 is LQKENI in the germline V gene. V lost 3 bases, J lost 5 bases, and 6 bases stayed unmatched. This CDR3 spans 15 amino acids. The CDR3 loop reads CASSPTSGSVNEQYF. The CDR3 bases are TGTGCCAGCTCACCTACTAGCGGGAGCGTCAACGAGCAGTACTTC.

In its sample, this clone was seen once. The chain uses TRBV2 and TRBJ2-7; 10 positions agree with TRBD2. Germline V gene data show CDR1 as SNHLY and CDR2 as FYNNEI. The junction had 5 bases not matched to a gene; V was cut back by 5 bases and J by 1 base. The CDR3 extends over 15 amino acids. The CDR3 region is CASSLPSGGSYEQYF. Here the CDR3 DNA reads TGTGCCAGCAGTCTACCTAGCGGGGGTTCCTACGAGCAGTACTTC.

Details on this clone: Sequence at one end of the junction differs from germline and may be a read error. The V call is TRBV15, the J call TRBJ1-1; 10 bases are a match to TRBD1. The CDR3 totals 19 residues. Germline loops: CDR1 LNHNV, CDR2 YYDKDF (reference sequence). The CDR3 loop is CATSGDRGPEYGMNTEAFF. DNA for the CDR3: TGTGCCACCAGCGGAGACAGGGGGCCTGAATATGGCATGAACACTGAAGCTTTCTTT.

The J gene is TRBJ2-5, the V gene TRBV5-5, with a tentative D call TRBD2 (6 bases). The CDR3 is made up of 17 amino acids. V was cut by 2 bases and J by 4 bases, with 21 bases left in between. Germline-derived CDR1 and CDR2 are SGHKS and YYEKEE (reference sequence). CDR3 bases: TGTGCCAGCAGCTTATTAGCGGTCTCTCCCCGGGCAGAGACCCAGTACTTC. As protein: CASSLLAVSPRAETQYF. The variable domain in full, completed from reference TRBV5-5 and TRBJ2-5, reads DAGVTQSPTHLIKTRGQQVTLRCSPISGHKSVSWYQQVLGQGPQFIFQYYEKEERGRGNFPDRFSARQFPNYSSELNVNALLLGDSALYLCASSLLAVSPRAETQYFGPGTRLLVL.

V is TRBV7-9 and J is TRBJ2-5; maybe TRBD2 (7 bases). The CDR3 has 14 residues. Germline V gene sequence: CDR1 SEHNR, CDR2 FQNEAQ (reference sequence). Trimming took off 5 bases at V and 2 bases at J, with 12 bases between the two ends. The CDR3 protein is CASSPEGGQETQYF. For the CDR3, the DNA is TGTGCCAGCAGCCCCGAGGGGGGGCAAGAGACCCAGTACTTC.

This chain joins TRBV11-2 and TRBJ2-1; D is perhaps TRBD2 (6 bases). Looked up from germline, CDR1 is SGHAT and CDR2 is FQNNGV. The germline V and J ends were trimmed by 1 base and 3 bases, with 13 bases remaining between them. The CDR3 is 16 residues long. The CDR3 is CASSLVARELYNEQFF. The DNA for the CDR3 is TGTGCCAGCAGCTTAGTCGCGCGGGAACTCTACAATGAGCAGTTCTTC.

About this clone itself: A junction end diverges from the germline sequence, so it may reflect a read error. The V and J genes are TRBV7-7 and TRBJ2-5; no definite D call. The CDR3 covers 13 residues. Per germline, CDR1 SSHAT and CDR2 FNYEAQ (reference sequence). The CDR3 DNA is TGTGCTAGCAGCCCAAGTAGACAAGAGACCCAGTACTTC. This encodes CASSPSRQETQYF.

The chain recombines TRBV6-1 with TRBJ1-1; no firm D call. The ends were cut back, 4 bases at V and 1 base at J, with 7 bases in the middle. The CDR3 covers 13 residues. CDR1 is MNHNS and CDR2 is SASEGT in the germline V gene. As DNA, the CDR3 is TGTGCCAGCAGTGTAGTAGCGAACACTGAAGCTTTCTTT. It specifies CASSVVANTEAFF.

V gene TRBV4-1 combines with J gene TRBJ2-4, with TRBD2 matching 10 bases. CDR3 length: 17 amino acids. Per the germline V gene, CDR1 is MGHRA and CDR2 is YSYEKL. V shed 3 bases and J 2 bases; nucleotides not matched to a gene: 7. CDR3 bases: TGCGCCAGCAGCCATCCGAGCGGGAGGGGGACCAAAAACATTCAGTACTTC. Amino acid sequence: CASSHPSGRGTKNIQYF.

The chain has TRBV7-2 and TRBJ2-7; D is perhaps TRBD2 (6 bases). Germline V lookup: CDR1 SGHTA, CDR2 FQGNSA. The CDR3 consists of 17 residues. Between the trimmed V and J ends, which lost 5 bases and 2 bases, there was a span of 22 bases. The chain's CDR3 is CASSLLAGGALPYEQYF. For the CDR3, the DNA is TGTGCCAGCAGCCTATTGGCCGGCGGGGCCTTACCCTACGAGCAGTACTTC.

V and J are TRBV5-1 and TRBJ2-1; the D gene is possibly TRBD2 (5 bases). Trimming removed 0 bases from V and 0 bases from J, with 19 bases in between. The CDR3 is made up of 19 amino acids. From germline, CDR1 is SGHRS and CDR2 YFSETQ. For the CDR3, the DNA is TGCGCCAGCAGCTTGGTTCCCTCACAACTAGTGAGCTCCTACAATGAGCAGTTCTTC. This gives the protein CASSLVPSQLVSSYNEQFF.

This rearrangement joins TRBV7-9 to TRBJ2-1; the match to TRBD2 covers 8 bases. V lost 7 bases, J lost 4 bases, and 9 bases stayed unmatched. CDR3 length: 15 amino acids. Germline CDR1 and CDR2: SEHNR and FQNEAQ (reference sequence). The CDR3 region has the DNA TGTGCCAGCACCACCGGGGGGGGTGCATACAATGAGCAGTTCTTC. It yields the protein CASTTGGGAYNEQFF.

The chain carries TRBV12-5 and TRBJ1-5; D call uncertain. Germline V CDR1 and CDR2: LGHNT, FRNRAP. The CDR3 has 11 amino acids. Trimming took off 6 bases at V and 8 bases at J, with 8 bases between the two ends. As DNA, the CDR3 is TGTGCTAGTGGGCCTGAGGAGCCCCAGCATTTT. This gives the protein CASGPEEPQHF.

The chain combines TRBV9 with TRBJ2-3; D perhaps matches TRBD2 (5 bases). This CDR3 spans 14 amino acids. Germline CDR1 reads SGDLS; CDR2 reads YYNGEE. V lost 0 bases to trimming and J lost 2 bases, with 7 bases between them. The CDR3: CASSVVGNTDTQYF. The CDR3 DNA follows: TGTGCCAGCAGCGTAGTCGGGAACACAGATACGCAGTATTTT.

This CDR3 reads CASSITGPHGYTF. The DNA for the CDR3 is TGTGCCAGCAGTATAACAGGGCCCCATGGCTACACCTTC. The chain uses TRBV28 and TRBJ1-2; a weak D match, TRBD1 (6 bases). Per the germline V gene, CDR1 is MDHEN and CDR2 is SYDVKM. V lost 5 bases and J 6 bases, leaving 13 bases between the germline ends. The CDR3 extends over 13 amino acids.

CDR3 nucleotide sequence: TGTGCCAGCAGCTCACTCCATCAGCCCCAGCATTTT. It codes for CASSSLHQPQHF. This chain connects TRBV5-8 to TRBJ1-5; D is ambiguous. V was trimmed by 3 bases and J by 5 bases, leaving 6 bases between them. CDR1 is SGHTS, CDR2 YDEGEE, per germline. CDR3 size: 12 residues.

The genes are TRBV9 and TRBJ1-2, with D unclear. This CDR3 comprises 12 residues. With 0 bases removed from V and 8 bases from J, the gap between germline ends came to 8 bases. Germline CDR1 reads SGDLS; CDR2 reads YYNGEE. CDR3 sequence: CASSVGQRGYTF. The CDR3 DNA is TGTGCCAGCAGCGTAGGCCAGCGGGGCTACACCTTC.

The V and J genes are TRBV19 and TRBJ1-3; D perhaps matches TRBD1 (5 bases). Germline V gene data show CDR1 as LNHDA and CDR2 as SQIVND (reference sequence). With 9 bases removed from V and 8 bases from J, the gap between germline ends came to 14 bases. The CDR3 loop spans 12 amino acids. The CDR3 spells CASRDYGHTIYF. In DNA, the CDR3 is TGTGCCAGCCGGGACTACGGACACACCATATATTTT.

This clone was found once. The chain links TRBV29-1 to TRBJ2-5, with D perhaps TRBD2 (6 bases). The length of the CDR3 is 11 residues. V was cut by 4 bases and J by 3 bases, with 6 bases left in between. Germline values: CDR1 SQVTM, CDR2 ANQGSEA. The CDR3 sequence is CSVVAEETQYF. CDR3 bases: TGCAGCGTTGTAGCGGAAGAGACCCAGTACTTC. The full variable domain, in which reference TRBV29-1 and TRBJ2-5 provide the parts outside the CDR3, is SAVISQKPSRDICQRGTSLTIQCQVDSQVTMMFWYRQQPGQSLTLIATANQGSEATYESGFVIDKFPISRPNLTFSTLTVSNMSPEDSSIYLCSVVAEETQYFGPGTRLLVL.

This clone was found once. This chain joins TRBV9 and TRBJ2-2, with unresolved D. V lost 4 bases to trimming and J lost 3 bases, with 16 bases between them. CDR3 size: 16 residues. Germline V gene data show CDR1 as SGDLS and CDR2 as YYNGEE. This chain's CDR3 is CASSPYQELYTGELFF. The CDR3 DNA sequence: TGTGCCAGCAGCCCATATCAGGAACTTTACACCGGGGAGCTGTTTTTT.

The V call is TRBV7-3, the J call TRBJ2-1; 9 positions agree with TRBD2. J gave up 10 bases and V 2 bases, and 9 bases lay outside the gene matches. The CDR3 sequence is 15 residues long. Per germline, CDR1 SGHTA and CDR2 FQGTGA. The CDR3: CASSLLAGGPREQFF. CDR3 DNA sequence: TGTGCCAGCAGCTTACTGGCGGGGGGGCCCAGGGAGCAGTTCTTC. Looking up the rest from reference TRBV7-3 and TRBJ2-1 gives the full variable domain: GAGVSQTPSNKVTEKGKYVELRCDPISGHTALYWYRQSLGQGPEFLIYFQGTGAADDSGLPNDRFFAVRPEGSVSTLKIQRTERGDSAVYLCASSLLAGGPREQFFGPGTRLTVL.

This clone was found once. The rearrangement links TRBV19 to TRBJ2-6; D possibly corresponds to TRBD2 (6 bases). Trimming pared 5 bases from V and 0 bases from J, leaving 11 bases between. The CDR3 is 16 residues long. From germline, CDR1 is LNHDA and CDR2 SQIVND (reference sequence). Here the CDR3 reads CASSGAAGSGANVLTF. DNA for the CDR3: TGTGCCAGTAGTGGGGCAGCGGGCTCTGGGGCCAACGTCCTGACTTTC. Looking up the rest from reference TRBV19 and TRBJ2-6 gives the full variable domain: DGGITQSPKYLFRKEGQNVTLSCEQNLNHDAMYWYRQDPGQGLRLIYYSQIVNDFQKGDIAEGYSVSREKKESFPLTVTSAQKNPTAFYLCASSGAAGSGANVLTFGAGSRLTVL.

The CDR3 nucleotides read TGCGCCAGCAGCACCGGGACTAGCGGCCCCGGGGAGCTGTTTTTT. It translates to CASSTGTSGPGELFF. This chain uses TRBV5-1 with TRBJ2-2, with 11 bases lining up with TRBD2. V was pared by 4 bases and J by 6 bases, with 5 bases of the junction left unmatched. Per germline, CDR1 SGHRS and CDR2 YFSETQ. This CDR3 contains 15 residues.